The source of this T cell receptor (beta chain) is a study of blood T cell repertoires in COVID-19. Authors' processing steps: Quantification of nucleated cells was approximated via reference gene primer amplification. Sequenced by immunoSEQ multiplex PCR; TCRdb stores in-frame clones only, minus some. Clone size and the V and J calls come from that table; the DNA yielded D and trimming. The data show 250,000 to 350,000 clones, with 70% to 85% seen just once and 0.75% to 0.95% held by the top ten. V was clipped by 2 bases and J by 8 bases, with 15 bases between them. CDR1 and CDR2 (germline): KGHSH, LQKENI. This CDR3 comprises 14 residues.

Sequenced material: peripheral blood. The V and J genes are TRBV18 and TRBJ1-2; D possibly corresponds to TRBD1 (6 bases). The sequence derives from a human donor with COVID-19, enrolled during active disease. The donor label of this sample is uncertain. This chain's CDR3 is CASSPSVEGEGYTF. CDR3 coding DNA: TGTGCCAGCTCACCATCCGTAGAGGGGGAAGGCTACACCTTC.